A single sample gave rise to the 9 T cell receptor beta chains below, sequenced in a study of CD8+ T cells in alopecia areata. The treatment is: oral pan-JAK inhibitor, 5-10 mg twice daily. TCR sequencing used cDNA made by reverse transcription of extracted RNA. Clones were read by immunoSEQ multiplex PCR, and TCRdb kept only the in-frame ones, dropping some. The profile shows roughly 200,000 clones, roughly 64% of them singletons. The material sequenced was CD8+ T cells sorted from blood, taken at week 24, from a patient treated with tofacitinib. These receptor sequences come from a human donor with alopecia areata.

The chain links TRBV7-8 to TRBJ2-7, with D possibly TRBD1 on 5 matching bases. This CDR3 region has 11 residues. Trimming left V 4 bases short and J 12 bases short, with 13 bases between. Germline CDR1 and CDR2: SGHVS and FQNEAQ. The CDR3 here is CASSSGHPTYF. The CDR3 DNA reads TGTGCCAGCAGCTCCGGACACCCTACGTACTTC.

The J gene is TRBJ2-2, the V gene TRBV9; D is undetermined. The CDR3 contains 14 residues. Trimming cost V 4 bases and J 4 bases, with 11 bases left between them. Germline-derived CDR1 and CDR2 are SGDLS and YYNGEE. The CDR3 DNA is TGTGCCAGCAGCCTTGCTTATGGCACCGGGGAGCTGTTTTTT. It translates to CASSLAYGTGELFF.

The V call is TRBV30, the J call TRBJ1-2; 9 positions agree with TRBD1. V trimming: 8 bases; J trimming: 8 bases; junction bases outside the gene matches: 9. The CDR3 is made up of 12 amino acids. In germline, CDR1 is GTSNPN, CDR2 SVGIG (reference sequence). In DNA form, the CDR3 reads TGTGCCCGTCATACAGGGGGCGAAGGCTACACCTTC. It encodes CARHTGGEGYTF.

About this clone: A much larger clone lies a single base off, so this may be a read error. The chain is built from TRBV28 and TRBJ1-1, with 7 bases aligning to TRBD1. The CDR3 runs to 15 residues. Germline CDR1 MDHEN, CDR2 SYDVKM. The junction had 13 bases not matched to a gene; V was cut back by 7 bases and J by 5 bases. CDR3 bases: TGTGCCAGCACCCGAACGAGACAGGGACGGACTGAAGCTTTCTTT. This sequence encodes CASTRTRQGRTEAFF.

The J gene is TRBJ2-7, the V gene TRBV6-6; maybe TRBD2 (5 bases). V lost 4 bases, J lost 3 bases, and 13 bases lay in between. Per germline, CDR1 MNHNY and CDR2 SVGAGI (reference sequence). This CDR3 has 14 residues. The CDR3 loop reads CASSSPMSGYEQYF. The DNA for the CDR3 is TGTGCCAGCAGTTCCCCTATGAGCGGCTACGAGCAGTACTTC.

The chain links TRBV27 to TRBJ2-5; 10 bases line up with TRBD2. Germline lookup yields CDR1 MNHEY and CDR2 SMNVEV (reference sequence). The CDR3 has 15 amino acids. The trim removed 4 bases at V and 5 bases at J, leaving 7 bases unmatched. This chain's CDR3 is CASSSELAGYETQYF. The DNA for the CDR3 is TGTGCCAGCAGTTCGGAACTAGCGGGGTATGAGACCCAGTACTTC.

The rearrangement joins TRBV6-1 to TRBJ2-1, with D tentatively TRBD2 (6 bases). CDR3 length equals 16 residues. The V end was cut by 2 bases, the J end by 6 bases, with 17 bases between. CDR1 is MNHNS and CDR2 is SASEGT in the germline V gene. CDR3 loop: CASSESRRDYLNEQFF. CDR3 DNA: TGTGCCAGCAGTGAATCGAGGCGGGATTACCTCAATGAGCAGTTCTTC.

The chain employs TRBV25-1 and TRBJ2-4; 8 nucleotides agree with TRBD1. The germline V gene encodes CDR1 MGHDK and CDR2 SYGVNS. V lost 4 bases and J lost 6; bases outside the gene matches: 11. This CDR3 is 16 amino acids long. The CDR3 bases are TGTGCCAGCAGTGCCCCACCAGGGGGCGGAGGAAACATTCAGTACTTC. Translated: CASSAPPGGGGNIQYF. The full variable domain, its missing parts supplied by reference TRBV25-1 and TRBJ2-4, is EADIYQTPRYLVIGTGKKITLECSQTMGHDKMYWYQQDPGMELHLIHYSYGVNSTEKGDLSSESTVSRIRTEHFPLTLESARPSHTSQYLCASSAPPGGGGNIQYFGAGTRLSVL.

V gene TRBV5-1 combines with J gene TRBJ2-7; 7 nucleotides match TRBD1. Germline V gene lookup returns CDR1 SGHRS and CDR2 YFSETQ. This CDR3 comprises 19 residues. V trimming: 4 bases; J trimming: 3 bases; junction bases outside the gene matches: 22. The chain's CDR3 is CASSPPKHTLQGTIYEQYF. DNA for the CDR3: TGCGCCAGCAGCCCACCGAAGCACACCCTACAGGGGACGATCTACGAGCAGTACTTC.